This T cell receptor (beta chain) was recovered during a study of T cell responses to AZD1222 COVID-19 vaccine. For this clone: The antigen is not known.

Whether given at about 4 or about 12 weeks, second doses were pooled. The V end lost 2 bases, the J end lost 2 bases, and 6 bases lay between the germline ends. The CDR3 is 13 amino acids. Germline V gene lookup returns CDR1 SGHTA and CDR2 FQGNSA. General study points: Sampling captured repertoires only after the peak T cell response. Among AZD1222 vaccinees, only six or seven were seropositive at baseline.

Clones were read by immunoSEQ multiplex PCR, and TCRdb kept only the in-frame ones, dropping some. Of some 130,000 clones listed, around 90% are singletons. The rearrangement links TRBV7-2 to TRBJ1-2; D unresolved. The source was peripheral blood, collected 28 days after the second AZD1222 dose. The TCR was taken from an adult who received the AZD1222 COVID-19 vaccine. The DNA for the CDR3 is TGTGCCAGCAGCTTATACCAGAACTATGGCTACACCTTC. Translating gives CASSLYQNYGYTF.